This T cell receptor (beta chain) was sequenced during a study of blood T cell repertoires in COVID-19. The wider study: The cDNA or gDNA used as material had been derived from T cells, B-cell-depleted T cells, or PBMCs.

Measured with immunoSEQ multiplex PCR; TCRdb has only the in-frame clones, and not every one. This table holds more than 150,000 clones, approximately 88% found once. The V and J ends lost 2 bases and 0 bases, in that order; junction bases with no gene match: 11. CDR3 length: 20 amino acids. Specimen: peripheral blood. The TCR was taken from an older woman with acute or convalescent COVID-19. The gene calls are TRBV23-1 and TRBJ2-2; 11 bases are a match to TRBD1. TRBV23-1 is an open reading frame whose function is uncertain. This CDR3 is CASSQNPRDRGSSNTGELFF. The CDR3, as DNA: TGCGCCAGCAGTCAAAACCCCCGGGACAGGGGGTCGTCGAACACCGGGGAGCTGTTTTTT.